These 10 T cell receptor beta chains share one sample of origin, sequenced in a study of T cells in Graves' hyperthyroidism and ophthalmopathy (dated by TCRdb to between 2018 and 2021). Library preparation used multiplex PCR. Reads for this sample came from an Illumina HiSeq 2000. The TCR beta CDR3 regions were amplified from RNA transcripts. For the first round of RT-PCR on the TCR CDR3, the HTBI primer set was used together with the Qiagen OneStep RT-PCR kit. TCRdb handled the public reads itself, with Q25 trimming in fastp and clone calling in MiXCR, and kept productive beta chains. Every distinct CDR3 protein forms one entry, paired with its most common genes and DNA. This sample gives more than 500,000 distinct CDR3 sequences in total; around 15% of them show up just once. Around 4% of the sample is held by the ten biggest clonotypes. Sequenced: blood. These receptors were taken from a middle-aged woman with Graves' ophthalmopathy.

There are many counts of this clonotype. The rearrangement joins TRBV18 to TRBJ2-7, with 7 nucleotides matching TRBD2. Germline lookup yields CDR1 KGHSH and CDR2 LQKENI. Trimming removed 2 bases from V and 0 bases from J; junction bases left unmatched: 4. CDR3 length: 15 residues. CDR3 nucleotide sequence: TGTGCCAGCTCACCAGCTAGCGGAGCCTCCTACGAGCAGTACTTC. It specifies CASSPASGASYEQYF.

Only a few counts were recorded for this clonotype. The chain joins TRBV18 to TRBJ1-1; 11 bases line up with TRBD1. Germline V gives CDR1 KGHSH, CDR2 LQKENI. J gave up 4 bases and V 0 bases, and 1 base lay outside the gene matches. The CDR3 has 15 amino acids. CDR3 residues: CASSPPGTGGTEAFF. DNA for the CDR3: TGTGCCAGCTCACCACCGGGGACAGGGGGCACTGAAGCTTTCTTT.

This clonotype has ten or more counts. V usage is TRBV6-1 and J usage is TRBJ2-7; 8 bases align to TRBD1. Trimming took 10 bases from V and 6 from J; bases not matched to a gene: 11. This CDR3 has 13 amino acids. CDR1 and CDR2 from the germline V gene are MNHNS and SASEGT. CDR3 nucleotides: TGTGCCACCTCGGGACAGGTTTTCTCCGAGCAGTACTTC. It codes for CATSGQVFSEQYF.

The chain couples TRBV9 to TRBJ2-7; TRBD1 agrees at 9 bases. Unmatched junction bases numbered 4, after V lost 0 bases and J lost 3 bases. The CDR3 contains 15 residues. CDR1 SGDLS and CDR2 YYNGEE come from the germline V gene. Here the CDR3 DNA reads TGTGCCAGCAGCGTAGGACAGGGGGTTAACTACGAGCAGTACTTC. Encoded protein: CASSVGQGVNYEQYF.

At least ten counts were recorded for this clonotype. The chain has TRBV7-8 and TRBJ1-2, with no clear D. The CDR3 loop spans 13 amino acids. Germline V gene data show CDR1 as SGHVS and CDR2 as FQNEAQ. The V gene lost 5 bases and the J gene lost 6 bases, with 13 bases spanning the gap. This CDR3 reads CASSRAEQNGYTF. The CDR3 DNA reads as TGTGCCAGCAGCCGGGCCGAGCAGAATGGCTACACCTTC.

This clonotype occurred a few times. The rearrangement uses TRBV20-1 and TRBJ2-7, with 12 nucleotides matching TRBD2. The V segment lost 3 bases and the J segment 3 bases; nucleotides outside the gene matches: 6. Per the germline V gene, CDR1 is DFQATT and CDR2 is SNEGSKA (reference sequence). The CDR3 sequence is 15 residues long. CDR3 DNA: TGCAGTGCTAGGAGGGGGACTAGCGGGTACTACGAGCAGTACTTC. As protein: CSARRGTSGYYEQYF.

This clonotype was counted only a few times. This rearrangement joins TRBV19 to TRBJ1-3, with D uncertain. The CDR3 contains 15 residues. Germline V gene lookup returns CDR1 LNHDA and CDR2 SQIVND (reference sequence). The V end was cut by 5 bases, the J end by 0 bases, with 11 bases between. The CDR3 here is CASSYRPSSGNTIYF. CDR3 DNA: TGTGCCAGTAGTTACCGTCCGAGCTCTGGAAACACCATATATTTT.

The table lists this clonotype with a few counts. In DNA form, the CDR3 reads TGTGCCAGCTCACTCGGGACAGGGAAAGGAGCTAACTATGGCTACACCTTC. It is translated as CASSLGTGKGANYGYTF. The gene calls are TRBV18 and TRBJ1-2; TRBD1 matches at 9 bases. V lost 4 bases, J lost 0 bases, and 9 bases stayed unmatched. The CDR3 extends over 17 amino acids. CDR1 is KGHSH and CDR2 is LQKENI in the germline V gene.

At least ten counts were recorded for this clonotype. One end of the junction fails to match germline, which may point to a read error. The gene calls are TRBV12-3 or TRBV12-4 and TRBJ1-5; 7 bases fit TRBD1. This CDR3 has 16 amino acids. The CDR3 bases are TGTGCCAGCACTACCCGACAGGGTTTATTGTATCAGCCCCAACATTTT. Translating it yields CASTTRQGLLYQPQHF.

This clonotype appeared a few times. V is TRBV6-1 and J is TRBJ1-5; possible D gene TRBD1, 5 bases. Per the germline V gene, CDR1 is MNHNS and CDR2 is SASEGT. The CDR3 has 15 residues. V was trimmed by 2 bases and J by 3 bases, leaving 11 bases between them. CDR3 DNA sequence: TGTGCCAGCAGTGAATCGGGGGATTTCAATCAGCCCCAGCATTTT. This gives the protein CASSESGDFNQPQHF.